Presented here are 12 T cell receptor beta chains from one specimen sequenced in a study of blood T cell repertoires in COVID-19. The repertoire was sequenced with immunoSEQ multiplex PCR; TCRdb's copy has only in-frame clones and lacks some. The data contain 200,000 to 300,000 clones, approximately 88% of them seen just once; the ten biggest clones take up approximately 0.7%. Sequencing input: peripheral blood. The origin of the receptors is a human donor in a cohort sampled during active COVID-19.

The V gene is TRBV19, the J gene TRBJ2-7; TRBD2 is a possible D gene (6 bases). The CDR3 runs to 14 residues. V lost 0 bases and J lost 1, with 7 bases in between. CDR1 and CDR2 (germline): LNHDA, SQIVND (reference sequence). The CDR3 region has the DNA TGTGCCAGTAGTATAGATGGGGGGTCCTACGAGCAGTACTTC. This encodes CASSIDGGSYEQYF. The full variable domain, rest sourced from reference TRBV19 and TRBJ2-7, is DGGITQSPKYLFRKEGQNVTLSCEQNLNHDAMYWYRQDPGQGLRLIYYSQIVNDFQKGDIAEGYSVSREKKESFPLTVTSAQKNPTAFYLCASSIDGGSYEQYFGPGTRLTVT.

The J gene is TRBJ1-2, the V gene TRBV3-1 (or the pseudogene TRBV3-2), with TRBD1 matching 9 bases. J gave up 4 bases and V 1 base, and 4 bases lay outside the gene matches. This CDR3 comprises 15 residues. Germline loops: CDR1 LGHDT, CDR2 YNNKEL (reference sequence). As DNA, the CDR3 is TGTGCCAGCAGCCAAGGGGACAGGGCTGCCTATGGCTACACCTTC. The encoded protein is CASSQGDRAAYGYTF.

The chain employs TRBV7-3 and TRBJ2-7, with 7 bases aligning to TRBD2. Germline CDR1 SGHTA, CDR2 FQGTGA. There are 15 residues in the CDR3. V shed 2 bases and J 7 bases; nucleotides not matched to a gene: 11. The CDR3: CASSLGRGGGTEQYF. DNA of the CDR3: TGTGCCAGCAGCTTAGGTAGAGGCGGGGGAACAGAGCAGTACTTC.

This CDR3 reads CASRGQAVAEAFF. In DNA, the CDR3 is TGTGCCAGCCGTGGACAGGCTGTAGCTGAAGCTTTCTTT. The chain is built from TRBV6-6 and TRBJ1-1; 7 bases agree with TRBD1. Germline V CDR1 and CDR2: MNHNY, SVGAGI (reference sequence). V trimming: 8 bases; J trimming: 6 bases; junction bases outside the gene matches: 9. The length of the CDR3 is 13 residues.

The rearrangement links TRBV30 to TRBJ1-3; 10 nucleotides agree with TRBD1. Germline lookup yields CDR1 GTSNPN and CDR2 SVGIG (reference sequence). CDR3 length: 13 amino acids. The junction had 3 bases not matched to a gene; V was cut back by 4 bases and J by 6 bases. As DNA, the CDR3 is TGTGCCTGGACCGGGACAGGGGTAAACACCATATATTTT. As protein: CAWTGTGVNTIYF. Full variable domain (outside the CDR3, taken from reference TRBV30 and TRBJ1-3): SQTIHQWPATLVQPVGSPLSLECTVEGTSNPNLYWYRQAAGRGLQLLFYSVGIGQISSEVPQNLSASRPQDRQFILSSKKLLLSDSGFYLCAWTGTGVNTIYFGEGSWLTVV.

The count of this clone is one. The chain employs TRBV20-1 and TRBJ1-2; D not resolved. CDR1 is DFQATT and CDR2 is SNEGSKA in the germline V gene (reference sequence). This CDR3 has 10 amino acids. Deletions cut 0 bases from V and 6 bases from J, with 2 bases between. The chain's CDR3 is CSARDDGYTF. Written as DNA, the CDR3 is TGCAGTGCTAGAGACGATGGCTACACCTTC.

The chain recombines TRBV24-1 with TRBJ2-2; the match to TRBD1 covers 8 bases. The CDR3 spans 15 residues. V shed 4 bases, J shed 0 bases, and the junction held 0 bases outside the gene matches. The V gene's germline CDR1 is KGHDR and CDR2 SFDVKD. CDR3 amino acids: CATSEQGANTGELFF. The DNA for the CDR3 is TGTGCCACCAGTGAACAGGGGGCGAACACCGGGGAGCTGTTTTTT.

The CDR3 loop is CASSPLRTSTSYEQYF. CDR3 DNA: TGTGCCAGTAGTCCCCTCCGGACAAGTACGTCCTACGAGCAGTACTTC. This chain connects TRBV19 to TRBJ2-7, with TRBD1 as a possible D gene (5 bases). Trimming pared 5 bases from V and 1 base from J, leaving 18 bases between. Germline V gives CDR1 LNHDA, CDR2 SQIVND (reference sequence). The CDR3 extends over 16 amino acids.

The rearrangement uses TRBV7-2 and TRBJ2-5; TRBD1 agrees at 7 bases. The germline V gene has CDR1 SGHTA and CDR2 FQGNSA. The CDR3 covers 15 residues. The trim removed 0 bases at V and 1 base at J, leaving 2 bases unmatched. In nucleotides, the CDR3 is TGTGCCAGCAGCTTAGCCGGACAGGTCCAAGAGACCCAGTACTTC. It is translated as CASSLAGQVQETQYF.

The gene calls are TRBV4-3 and TRBJ2-3, with 12 bases fitting TRBD2. The J segment lost 6 bases and the V segment lost 2 bases, leaving 6 bases of the junction unmatched. This CDR3 region has 16 residues. Germline V gene data show CDR1 as LGHNA and CDR2 as YSLEER. In DNA, the CDR3 is TGCGCCAGCAGCCAACGACTAGCGGGAGAGGTTGATACGCAGTATTTT. It specifies CASSQRLAGEVDTQYF.

The chain joins TRBV29-1 to TRBJ2-7, with D perhaps TRBD2 (6 bases). The V and J ends lost 2 bases and 0 bases respectively, with 11 bases between them. CDR3 length: 14 residues. Germline CDR1 and CDR2: SQVTM and ANQGSEA. CDR3 sequence: CSVELLGSSYEQYF. The CDR3 coding sequence is TGCAGCGTTGAACTTCTCGGGAGCTCCTACGAGCAGTACTTC.

The rearrangement links TRBV11-2 to TRBJ1-1; TRBD1 matches 7 bases. CDR1 is SGHAT, CDR2 FQNNGV, per germline. This CDR3 region has 18 residues. V trimming: 6 bases; J trimming: 3 bases; junction bases outside the gene matches: 19. The CDR3 nucleotides read TGTGCCAGCAGGAAGTACAGGGGTCTCCTCGGTGGGGACACTGAAGCTTTCTTT. This sequence encodes CASRKYRGLLGGDTEAFF. The full variable domain, in which reference TRBV11-2 and TRBJ1-1 provide the parts outside the CDR3, is EAGVAQSPRYKIIEKRQSVAFWCNPISGHATLYWYQQILGQGPKLLIQFQNNGVVDDSQLPKDRFSAERLKGVDSTLKIQPAKLEDSAVYLCASRKYRGLLGGDTEAFFGQGTRLTVV.